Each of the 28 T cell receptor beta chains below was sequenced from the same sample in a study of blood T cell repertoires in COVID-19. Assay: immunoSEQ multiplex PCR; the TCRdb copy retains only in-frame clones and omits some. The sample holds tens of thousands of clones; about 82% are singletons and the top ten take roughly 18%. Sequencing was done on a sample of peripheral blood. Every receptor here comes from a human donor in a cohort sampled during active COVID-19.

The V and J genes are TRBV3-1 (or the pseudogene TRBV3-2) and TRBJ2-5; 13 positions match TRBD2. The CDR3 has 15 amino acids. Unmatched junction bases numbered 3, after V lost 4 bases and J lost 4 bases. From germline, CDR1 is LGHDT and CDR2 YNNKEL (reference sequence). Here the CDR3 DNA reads TGTGCCAGCAGCCCGGGACTAGCGGGGCCAGAGACCCAGTACTTC. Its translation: CASSPGLAGPETQYF.

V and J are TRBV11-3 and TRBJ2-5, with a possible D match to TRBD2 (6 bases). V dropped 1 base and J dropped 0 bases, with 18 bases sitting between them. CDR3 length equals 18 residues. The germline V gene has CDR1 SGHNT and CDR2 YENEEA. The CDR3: CASSLVGRTPRDQETQYF. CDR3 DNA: TGTGCCAGCAGCTTAGTAGGGAGGACCCCCCGGGACCAAGAGACCCAGTACTTC.

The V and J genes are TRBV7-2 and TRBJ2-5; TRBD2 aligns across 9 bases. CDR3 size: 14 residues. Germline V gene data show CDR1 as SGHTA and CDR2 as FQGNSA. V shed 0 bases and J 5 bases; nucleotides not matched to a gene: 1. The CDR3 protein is CASSLALAGETQYF. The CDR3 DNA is TGTGCCAGCAGCTTAGCCCTAGCGGGGGAGACCCAGTACTTC.

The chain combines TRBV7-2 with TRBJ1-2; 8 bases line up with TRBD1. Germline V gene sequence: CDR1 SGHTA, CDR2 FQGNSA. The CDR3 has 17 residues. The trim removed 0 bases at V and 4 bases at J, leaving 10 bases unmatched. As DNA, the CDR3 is TGTGCCAGCAGCTTAGCCCTGGAGGACAGGGTTTTCTATGGCTACACCTTC. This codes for CASSLALEDRVFYGYTF.

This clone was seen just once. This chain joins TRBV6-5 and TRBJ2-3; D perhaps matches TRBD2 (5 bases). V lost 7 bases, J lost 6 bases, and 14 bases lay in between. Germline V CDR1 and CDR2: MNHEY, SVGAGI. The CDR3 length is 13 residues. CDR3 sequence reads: CASNRGEGDTQYF. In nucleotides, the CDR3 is TGTGCCAGCAACCGGGGAGAAGGGGATACGCAGTATTTT.

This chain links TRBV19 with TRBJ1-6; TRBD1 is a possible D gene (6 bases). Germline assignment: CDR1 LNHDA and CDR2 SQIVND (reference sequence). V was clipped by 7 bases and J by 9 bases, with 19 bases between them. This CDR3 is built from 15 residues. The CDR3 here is CASTLGQKNTSPLHF. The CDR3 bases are TGTGCCAGTACCCTAGGACAGAAAAATACTTCACCCCTCCACTTT.

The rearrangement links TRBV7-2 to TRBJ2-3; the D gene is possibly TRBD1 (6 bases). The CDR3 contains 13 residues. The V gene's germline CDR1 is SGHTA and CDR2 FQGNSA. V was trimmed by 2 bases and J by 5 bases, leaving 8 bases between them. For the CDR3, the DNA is TGTGCCAGCAGCTTACAGGACAGAGATACGCAGTATTTT. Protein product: CASSLQDRDTQYF.

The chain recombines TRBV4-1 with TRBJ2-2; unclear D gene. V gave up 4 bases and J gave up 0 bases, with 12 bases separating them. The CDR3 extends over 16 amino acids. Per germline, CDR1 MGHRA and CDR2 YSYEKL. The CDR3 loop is CASSLQVPTNTGELFF. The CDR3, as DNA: TGCGCCAGCAGCCTCCAGGTACCAACGAACACCGGGGAGCTGTTTTTT.

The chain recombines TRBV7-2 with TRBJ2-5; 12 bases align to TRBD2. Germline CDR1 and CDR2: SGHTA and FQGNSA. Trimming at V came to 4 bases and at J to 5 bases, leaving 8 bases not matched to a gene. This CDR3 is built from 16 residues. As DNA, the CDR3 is TGTGCCAGCAGCTCTCGACTAGCGGGGGCCTCTGAGACCCAGTACTTC. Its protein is CASSSRLAGASETQYF.

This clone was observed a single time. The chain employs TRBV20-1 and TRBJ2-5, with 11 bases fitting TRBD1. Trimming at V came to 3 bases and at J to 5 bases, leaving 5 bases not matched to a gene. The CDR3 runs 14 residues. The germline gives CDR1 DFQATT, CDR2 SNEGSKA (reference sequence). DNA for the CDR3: TGCAGTGCTAGTGGGGGACAGGGGGGTGAGACCCAGTACTTC. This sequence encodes CSASGGQGGETQYF.

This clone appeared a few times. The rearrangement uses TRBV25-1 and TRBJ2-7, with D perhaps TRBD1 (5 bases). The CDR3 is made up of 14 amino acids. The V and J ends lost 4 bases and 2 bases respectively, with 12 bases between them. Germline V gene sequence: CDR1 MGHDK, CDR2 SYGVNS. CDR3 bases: TGTGCCAGCAGTGTTGACAGTGGGACCTACGAGCAGTACTTC. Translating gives CASSVDSGTYEQYF.

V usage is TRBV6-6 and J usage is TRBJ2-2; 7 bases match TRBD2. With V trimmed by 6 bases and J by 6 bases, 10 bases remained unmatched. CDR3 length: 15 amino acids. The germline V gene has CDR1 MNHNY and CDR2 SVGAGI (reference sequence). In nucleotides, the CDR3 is TGTGCCAGCAGGCCGGGGGGTAGATTGGCCGGGGAGCTGTTTTTT. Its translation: CASRPGGRLAGELFF.

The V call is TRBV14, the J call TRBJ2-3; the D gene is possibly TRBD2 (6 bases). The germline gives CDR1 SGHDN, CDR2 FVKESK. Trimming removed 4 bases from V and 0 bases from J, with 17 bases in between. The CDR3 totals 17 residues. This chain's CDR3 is CASSRYTGTASTDTQYF. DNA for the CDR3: TGTGCCAGCAGCCGATACACGGGGACTGCTAGCACAGATACGCAGTATTTT.

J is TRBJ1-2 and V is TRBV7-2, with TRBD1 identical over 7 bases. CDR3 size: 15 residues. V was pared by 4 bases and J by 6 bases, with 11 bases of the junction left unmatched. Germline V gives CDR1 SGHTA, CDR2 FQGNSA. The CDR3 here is CASSSSWTGLHGYTF. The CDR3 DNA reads TGTGCCAGCAGCTCCTCTTGGACAGGCCTACATGGCTACACCTTC.

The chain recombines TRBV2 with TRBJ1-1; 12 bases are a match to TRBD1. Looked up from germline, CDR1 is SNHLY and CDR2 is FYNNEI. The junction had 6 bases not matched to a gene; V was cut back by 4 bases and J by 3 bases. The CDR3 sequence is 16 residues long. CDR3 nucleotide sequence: TGTGCCAGCAGTGGACGGGACAGGGGGCCGGACACTGAAGCTTTCTTT. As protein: CASSGRDRGPDTEAFF.

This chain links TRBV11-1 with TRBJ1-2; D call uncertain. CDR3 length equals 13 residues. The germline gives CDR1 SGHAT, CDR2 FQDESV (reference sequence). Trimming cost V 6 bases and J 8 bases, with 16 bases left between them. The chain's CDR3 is CASSRSPTEGYTF. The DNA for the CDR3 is TGTGCCAGCAGTCGAAGTCCGACTGAGGGCTACACCTTC.

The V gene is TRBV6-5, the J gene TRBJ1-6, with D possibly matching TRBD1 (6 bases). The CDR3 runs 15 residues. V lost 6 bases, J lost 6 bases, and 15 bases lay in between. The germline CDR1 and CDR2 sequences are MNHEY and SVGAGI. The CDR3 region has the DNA TGTGCCAGCAGAACGGGACAAGGAGGTAATTCACCCCTCCACTTT. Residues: CASRTGQGGNSPLHF.

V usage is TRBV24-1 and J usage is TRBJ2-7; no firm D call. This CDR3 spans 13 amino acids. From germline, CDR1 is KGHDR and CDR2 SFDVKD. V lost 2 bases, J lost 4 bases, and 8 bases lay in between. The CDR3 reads CATSDSESYEQYF. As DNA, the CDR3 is TGTGCCACCAGTGATTCGGAGTCGTACGAGCAGTACTTC.

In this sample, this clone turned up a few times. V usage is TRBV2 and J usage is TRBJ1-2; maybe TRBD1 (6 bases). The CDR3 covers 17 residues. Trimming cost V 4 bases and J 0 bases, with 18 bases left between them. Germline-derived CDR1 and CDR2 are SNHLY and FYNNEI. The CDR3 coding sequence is TGTGCCAGCAGTGGGGGGGGCAGCGGTTATTCTAACTATGGCTACACCTTC. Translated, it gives CASSGGGSGYSNYGYTF.

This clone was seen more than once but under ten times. CDR3 bases: TGTGCCACCAGTGAGGGGACTAGCACAGATACGCAGTATTTT. Protein: CATSEGTSTDTQYF. The chain carries TRBV24-1 and TRBJ2-3; tentatively, D is TRBD2 (6 bases). Trimming cost V 4 bases and J 0 bases, with 7 bases left between them. The CDR3 sequence is 14 residues long. Germline assignment: CDR1 KGHDR and CDR2 SFDVKD.

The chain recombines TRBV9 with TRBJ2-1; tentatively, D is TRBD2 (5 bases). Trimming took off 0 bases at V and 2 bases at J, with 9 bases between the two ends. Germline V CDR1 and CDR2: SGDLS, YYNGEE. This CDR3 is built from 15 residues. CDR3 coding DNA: TGTGCCAGCAGCGTAGGAGCGGACCCCTACAATGAGCAGTTCTTC. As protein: CASSVGADPYNEQFF.

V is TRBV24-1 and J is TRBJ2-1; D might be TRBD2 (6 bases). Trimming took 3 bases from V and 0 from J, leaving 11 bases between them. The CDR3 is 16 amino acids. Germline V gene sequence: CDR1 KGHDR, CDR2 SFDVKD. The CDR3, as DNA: TGTGCCACCAGTGATGGTACAGCGGGCTCCTACAATGAGCAGTTCTTC. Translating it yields CATSDGTAGSYNEQFF.

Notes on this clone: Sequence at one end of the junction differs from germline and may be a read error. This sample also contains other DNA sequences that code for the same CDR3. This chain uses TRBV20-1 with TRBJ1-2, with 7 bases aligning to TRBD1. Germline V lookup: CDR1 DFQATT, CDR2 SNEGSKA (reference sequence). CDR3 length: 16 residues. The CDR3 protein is CSASSRTGAVNYGYTF. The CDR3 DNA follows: TGCAGTGCTAGTAGCCGAACAGGGGCGGTTAACTATGGTTACACCTTC.

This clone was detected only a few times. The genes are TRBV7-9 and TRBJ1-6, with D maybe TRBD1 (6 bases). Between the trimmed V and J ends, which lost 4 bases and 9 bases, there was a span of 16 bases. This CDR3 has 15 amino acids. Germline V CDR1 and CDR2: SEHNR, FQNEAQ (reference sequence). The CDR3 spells CASSSGGTRVSPLHF. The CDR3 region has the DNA TGTGCCAGCAGCTCCGGGGGGACACGGGTTTCACCCCTCCACTTT.

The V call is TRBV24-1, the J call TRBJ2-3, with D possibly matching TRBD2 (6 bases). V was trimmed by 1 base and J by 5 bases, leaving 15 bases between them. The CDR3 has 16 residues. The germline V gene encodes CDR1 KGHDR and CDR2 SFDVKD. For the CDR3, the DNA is TGTGCCACCAGTGATTTCATCGGGGGTCAACGAGATACGCAGTATTTT. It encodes CATSDFIGGQRDTQYF.

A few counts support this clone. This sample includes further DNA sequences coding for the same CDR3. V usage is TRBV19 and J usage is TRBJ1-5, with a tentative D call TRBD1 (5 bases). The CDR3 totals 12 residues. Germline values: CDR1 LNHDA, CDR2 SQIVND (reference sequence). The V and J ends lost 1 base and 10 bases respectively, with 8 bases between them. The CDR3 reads CASSIVQGPQHF. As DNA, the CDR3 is TGTGCCAGTAGTATAGTCCAGGGACCCCAGCATTTT.

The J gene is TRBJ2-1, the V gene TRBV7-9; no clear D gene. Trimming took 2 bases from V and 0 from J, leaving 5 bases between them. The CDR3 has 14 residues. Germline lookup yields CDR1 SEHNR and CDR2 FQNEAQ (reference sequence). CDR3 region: CASSLRLSYNEQFF. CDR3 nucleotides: TGTGCCAGCAGCTTACGACTCTCCTACAATGAGCAGTTCTTC.

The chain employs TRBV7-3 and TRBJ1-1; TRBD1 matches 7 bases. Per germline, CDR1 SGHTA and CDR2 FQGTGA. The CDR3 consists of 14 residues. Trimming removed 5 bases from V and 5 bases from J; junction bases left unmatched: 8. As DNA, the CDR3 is TGTGCCAGCAGCCTTACAGGGGAGGATACTGAAGCTTTCTTT. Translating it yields CASSLTGEDTEAFF.